This T cell receptor beta chain was captured by sequencing in a study of shared clonotypes between healthy human individuals. Tens of thousands of T cell genomes, or about 200 ng DNA, went into the sorted-subset replicate PCRs. Sequenced by immunoSEQ multiplex PCR; TCRdb stores in-frame clones only, minus some. The table has 2 million to 2.5 million clones, more than 80% seen once. This CDR3 spans 16 amino acids. Germline CDR1 reads KGHSH; CDR2 reads LQKENI. Trimming at V came to 3 bases and at J to 6 bases, leaving 8 bases not matched to a gene. From CD4+ cells came CD45RA+ naive and CD45RA-negative memory subsets. General study results and limits: Sampling used blood alone; tissue repertoires probably differ.

With respect to this clone: Its specificity is unknown.

Input material: naive CD4+ T cells from PBMCs. Subset meaning: CD45RA+ positively selected. This TCR was recovered from a man between 18 and 29 years old in good health. Some clones in this sample may be carry-over from other donors' samples. The V gene is TRBV18, the J gene TRBJ2-2, with 9 bases fitting TRBD1. CDR3 coding DNA: TGTGCCAGCTCACCCGCAACAGGGGGCAAGGCCGGGGAGCTGTTTTTT. This codes for CASSPATGGKAGELFF.